The 6 T cell receptor beta chains below all came from one sample that was sequenced in a study of low-dose radiotherapy and immunotherapy resistance in tumors. Alpha- and beta-chain coverage of first-strand cDNA came from TRAV- and TRBV-specific primers. TCR amplification ran 15 to 20 PCR cycles using constant-region and V-primer adapter primers. TCRdb reprocessed the reads with MiXCR, giving one entry per CDR3 protein. The repertoire holds about 15,000 distinct CDR3 sequences, with 60% as singletons. Source of these receptors: a human donor with advanced metastatic prostate, ovarian, gallbladder or colorectal cancer (not recorded which). This table probably holds off-target reads from a library built for another chain.

The chain is built from TRBV6-6 and TRBJ2-7; TRBD1 aligns across 9 bases. J lost 7 bases, V lost 2 bases, and 9 bases had no gene match. In germline, CDR1 is MNHNY, CDR2 SVGAGI (reference sequence). The CDR3 consists of 15 residues. The CDR3 region has the DNA TGTGCCAGCAGTTACAACCGGGACAGGGTCGGTGAGCAGTACTTC. Its translation: CASSYNRDRVGEQYF.

This clonotype has only a few counts. The chain uses TRBV6-6 and TRBJ1-1; no definite D call. The CDR3 spans 12 residues. Germline V gene lookup returns CDR1 MNHNY and CDR2 SVGAGI (reference sequence). Trimming removed 6 bases at V and 1 base at J, with 6 bases between. CDR3 DNA: TGTGCCAGCAGGCGGGAGAACACTGAAGCTTTCTTT. Amino acid sequence: CASRRENTEAFF.

This chain joins TRBV7-2 and TRBJ1-6; maybe TRBD1 (6 bases). Germline V gene lookup returns CDR1 SGHTA and CDR2 FQGNSA. CDR3 size: 14 residues. Trimming took 5 bases from V and 9 from J, leaving 14 bases between them. The CDR3 sequence is CASSPGQSSSPLHF. The CDR3 coding sequence is TGTGCCAGCAGCCCCGGACAGTCTTCTTCACCCCTCCACTTT.

The chain carries TRBV28 and TRBJ1-2; 9 bases line up with TRBD1. This CDR3 is 13 amino acids long. CDR1 and CDR2 (germline): MDHEN, SYDVKM. J gave up 7 bases and V 5 bases, and 5 bases lay outside the gene matches. CDR3 sequence reads: CASSPSTGGGYTF. CDR3 bases: TGTGCCAGCAGTCCGTCGACAGGGGGTGGCTACACCTTC.

This chain connects TRBV12-2 to TRBJ1-5. TRBV12-2 is flagged as a pseudogene. There are 13 residues in the CDR3. CDR3 protein: CASRPKRGQPQHF. The CDR3, as DNA: TGTGCAAGTCGCCCCAAGAGAGGCCAGCCCCAGCATTTT.

This sequence joins TRBV29-1 and TRBJ2-4; 7 bases agree with TRBD1. The CDR3 has 16 amino acids. CDR1 SQVTM and CDR2 ANQGSEA come from the germline V gene. Trimming cost V 5 bases and J 0 bases; bases outside gene matches: 10. This CDR3 reads CSVQGTDILAKNIQYF. For the CDR3, the DNA is TGCAGCGTTCAGGGGACAGATATCCTAGCCAAAAACATTCAGTACTTC.